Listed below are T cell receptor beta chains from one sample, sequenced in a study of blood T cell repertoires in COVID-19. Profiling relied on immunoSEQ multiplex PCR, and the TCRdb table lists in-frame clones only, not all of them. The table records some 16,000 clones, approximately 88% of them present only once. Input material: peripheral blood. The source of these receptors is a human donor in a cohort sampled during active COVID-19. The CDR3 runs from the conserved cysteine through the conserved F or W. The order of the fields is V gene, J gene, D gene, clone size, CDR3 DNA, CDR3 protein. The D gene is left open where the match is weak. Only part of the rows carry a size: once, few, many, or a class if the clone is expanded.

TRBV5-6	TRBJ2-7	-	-	TGTGCCAGCAGTACGGTTAGCGTCCCGGGCGAGCAGTACTTC	CASSTVSVPGEQYF
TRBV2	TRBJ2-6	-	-	TGTGCCAGCAGGAGCGGCTCTGGGGCCAACGTCCTGACTTTC	CASRSGSGANVLTF
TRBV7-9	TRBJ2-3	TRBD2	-	TGTGCCAGCAGCACACTAGCGGGGGGGCCCACAGATACGCAGTATTTT	CASSTLAGGPTDTQYF
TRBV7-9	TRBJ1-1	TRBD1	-	TGTGCCAGCAGCTTAGTACAGGGGACCGGCACTGAAGCTTTCTTT	CASSLVQGTGTEAFF
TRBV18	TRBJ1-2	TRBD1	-	TGTGCCAGCTCCCCGGAGGCAGGGGGCGCTAAGTATGGCTACACCTTC	CASSPEAGGAKYGYTF
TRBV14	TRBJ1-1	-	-	TGTGCCAGCAGCCAAGGTCTTATAACTGAAGCTTTCTTT	CASSQGLITEAFF
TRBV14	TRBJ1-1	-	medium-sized	TGTGCCAGCAGCCAAGGACAGAACACTGAAGCTTTCTTT	CASSQGQNTEAFF
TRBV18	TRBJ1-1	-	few	TGTGCCAGCTCACCAGGGGGGGACACTGAAGCTTTCTTT	CASSPGGDTEAFF
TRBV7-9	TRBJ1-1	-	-	TGTGCCAGCAGCTCCCGCGCCCCGAACACTGAAGCTTTCTTT	CASSSRAPNTEAFF
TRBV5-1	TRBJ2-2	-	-	TGCGCCAGCAGCTTGGGTCAGTCGAACACCGGGGAGCTGTTTTTT	CASSLGQSNTGELFF
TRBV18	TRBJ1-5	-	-	TGTGCCAGCTCACCGGACAGCTACCAGCCCCAGCATTTT	CASSPDSYQPQHF
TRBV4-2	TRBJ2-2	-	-	TGTGCCAGCAGCCAAGCTATGTCGGCAGGGGCGTTTGTAGGGGAGCTGTTTTTT	CASSQAMSAGAFVGELFF
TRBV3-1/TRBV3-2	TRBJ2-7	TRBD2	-	TGTGCCAGCAGCCAGACTAGCGGGGCCCAGTACGAGCAGTACTTC	CASSQTSGAQYEQYF
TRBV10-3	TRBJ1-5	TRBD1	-	TGTGCCAAACGACAGGGTTCGAGTACTGGAAGCAATCAGCCCCAGCATTTT	CAKRQGSSTGSNQPQHF
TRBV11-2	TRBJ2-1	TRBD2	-	TGTGCCAGCAGCTTAGTGACGGGACTAGCGATTGAGCAGTTCTTC	CASSLVTGLAIEQFF
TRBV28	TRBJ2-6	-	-	TGTGCCAGCAGTTTAGCGGGCTCTGGGGCCAACGTCCTGACTTTC	CASSLAGSGANVLTF
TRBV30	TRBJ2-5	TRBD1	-	TGTGCCTGGAGTGAGACAGGGGCGGAGACCCAGTACTTC	CAWSETGAETQYF
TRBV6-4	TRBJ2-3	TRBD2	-	TGTGCCAGCAGTCCACTAGCGGGGGACTCCACAGATACGCAGTATTTT	CASSPLAGDSTDTQYF
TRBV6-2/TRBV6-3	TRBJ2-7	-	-	TGTGCCAGCAGTTTAAGGCGGGCCCTTAGCTCCTACGAGCAGTACTTC	CASSLRRALSSYEQYF
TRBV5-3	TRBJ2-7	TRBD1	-	TGTGCCAGAAGCCGACTCACAGGACAGGCTTTGTACGAGCAGTACTTC	CARSRLTGQALYEQYF
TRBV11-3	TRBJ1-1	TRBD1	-	TGTGCCAGCAGCTCAAGGACAGGGGGACGCCCTGAAGCTTTCTTT	CASSSRTGGRPEAFF